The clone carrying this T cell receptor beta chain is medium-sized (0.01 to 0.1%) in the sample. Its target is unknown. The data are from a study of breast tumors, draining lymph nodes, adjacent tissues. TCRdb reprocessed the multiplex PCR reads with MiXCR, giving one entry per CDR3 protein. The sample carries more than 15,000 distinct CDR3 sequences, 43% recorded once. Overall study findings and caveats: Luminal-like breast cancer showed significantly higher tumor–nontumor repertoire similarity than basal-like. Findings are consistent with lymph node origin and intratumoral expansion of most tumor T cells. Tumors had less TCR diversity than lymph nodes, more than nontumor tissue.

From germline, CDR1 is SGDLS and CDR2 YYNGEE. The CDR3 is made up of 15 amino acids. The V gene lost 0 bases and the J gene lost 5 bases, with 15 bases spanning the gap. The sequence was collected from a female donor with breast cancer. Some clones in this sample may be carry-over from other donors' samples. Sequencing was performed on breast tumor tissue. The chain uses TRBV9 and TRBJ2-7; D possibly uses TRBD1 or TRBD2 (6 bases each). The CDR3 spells CASSVGGAALDEQYF. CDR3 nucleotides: TGTGCCAGCAGCGTAGGGGGGGCGGCTCTTGACGAGCAGTACTTC.